A single sample gave rise to the 14 T cell receptor beta chains below, sequenced in a study of T cells after yellow fever vaccination. TCRdb recomputed calls from the 5' RACE reads with MiXCR, one row per CDR3 protein. The sample includes nearly 350,000 distinct CDR3 sequences, approximately 8% of them seen just once. This specimen consisted of PBMCs, obtained 45 days after the first yellow fever vaccination. The receptor source for this set is a man aged 18 to 35 who received the YFV17D yellow fever vaccine.

J is TRBJ2-7 and V is TRBV7-2; 10 bases agree with TRBD2. Germline V gene data show CDR1 as SGHTA and CDR2 as FQGNSA. The CDR3 contains 14 residues. V was clipped by 3 bases and J by 11 bases; unmatched bases: 10. The CDR3 is CASSFGLAAPREYF. CDR3 in DNA: TGTGCCAGCAGCTTTGGACTAGCGGCGCCCCGAGAGTACTTC.

The rearrangement links TRBV5-1 to TRBJ2-5, with TRBD1 matching 7 bases. Per the germline V gene, CDR1 is SGHRS and CDR2 is YFSETQ. This CDR3 is 16 amino acids long. After removal of 4 bases from V and 4 bases from J, the junction contained 13 bases not matched to a gene. The CDR3 nucleotides read TGCGCCAGCAGCCTATCGTCGACAGGGCTGAGAGAGACCCAGTACTTC. The encoded protein is CASSLSSTGLRETQYF.

This clonotype was counted a few times. The chain recombines TRBV19 with TRBJ2-2; the D is unclear. The ends were cut back, 5 bases at V and 4 bases at J, with 8 bases in the middle. The CDR3 runs to 13 residues. Germline loops: CDR1 LNHDA, CDR2 SQIVND (reference sequence). This CDR3 reads CASSDHFTGELFF. In nucleotides, the CDR3 is TGTGCCAGTAGTGATCATTTCACCGGGGAGCTGTTTTTT. Using reference TRBV19 and TRBJ2-2 for the parts outside the CDR3, the full variable domain is DGGITQSPKYLFRKEGQNVTLSCEQNLNHDAMYWYRQDPGQGLRLIYYSQIVNDFQKGDIAEGYSVSREKKESFPLTVTSAQKNPTAFYLCASSDHFTGELFFGEGSRLTVL.

This clonotype has a count of ten or more. V usage is TRBV7-9 and J usage is TRBJ2-7, with D hard to call. Germline values: CDR1 SEHNR, CDR2 FQNEAQ (reference sequence). The CDR3 contains 13 residues. The V and J ends lost 0 bases and 5 bases respectively, with 8 bases between them. The CDR3 is CASSLALVNEQYV. The CDR3, as DNA: TGTGCCAGCAGCTTAGCGCTCGTTAACGAGCAGTACGTC.

The chain carries TRBV19 and TRBJ1-1; TRBD1 agrees at 8 bases. Germline loops: CDR1 LNHDA, CDR2 SQIVND (reference sequence). J lost 4 bases, V lost 9 bases, and 7 bases had no gene match. The CDR3 loop spans 13 amino acids. The CDR3, as DNA: TGTGCCAGCGGACAGGGATTAGGCACTGAAGCTTTCTTT. Translating gives CASGQGLGTEAFF.

This clonotype occurred a few times. The rearrangement links TRBV25-1 to TRBJ2-5, with 8 bases that match TRBD1. This CDR3 has 14 amino acids. The V gene end was trimmed by 2 bases and the J gene end by 8 bases; junction bases not matched to a gene: 7. Per germline, CDR1 MGHDK and CDR2 SYGVNS. CDR3 amino acids: CASSETGGRVTQYF. The CDR3 DNA is TGTGCCAGCAGTGAAACAGGGGGTAGGGTCACCCAGTACTTC.

The genes are TRBV4-2 and TRBJ1-5, with 7 nucleotides matching TRBD1. In germline, CDR1 is LGHNA, CDR2 YNFKEQ. The length of the CDR3 is 17 residues. V lost 0 bases to trimming and J lost 9 bases; unmatched junction nucleotides: 14. The CDR3 sequence is CASSQDGPGQPAAPQHF. CDR3 nucleotide sequence: TGTGCCAGCAGCCAAGATGGTCCGGGACAGCCTGCTGCGCCCCAGCATTTT.

V and J are TRBV20-1 and TRBJ2-1; 7 positions agree with TRBD2. The CDR3 length is 16 residues. CDR1 is DFQATT and CDR2 is SNEGSKA in the germline V gene (reference sequence). The CDR3 DNA sequence: TGCATTGCGGCCACCGACCGGGACTATCCGTACAATGAGCAGTTCTTC. It encodes CIAATDRDYPYNEQFF.

The table lists this clonotype with a few counts. This CDR3 is CASSLGGASEYF. Written as DNA, the CDR3 is TGTGCCAGCAGTCTAGGTGGGGCTAGTGAGTATTTT. The gene calls are TRBV12-3 or TRBV12-4 and TRBJ2-3, with a weak D call TRBD1 (5 bases). The CDR3 totals 12 residues. Trimming removed 5 bases at V and 13 bases at J, with 16 bases between.

The J gene is TRBJ1-6, the V gene TRBV5-1; possibly TRBD1 for D (6 bases). V lost 0 bases to trimming and J lost 6 bases, with 10 bases between them. In germline, CDR1 is SGHRS, CDR2 YFSETQ. The CDR3 length is 15 residues. The CDR3 protein is CASSLATGPNSPLHF. In nucleotides, the CDR3 is TGCGCCAGCAGCTTGGCCACAGGGCCTAATTCACCCCTCCACTTT.

This clonotype was seen more than once but under ten times. The chain is built from TRBV5-1 and TRBJ1-1, with a possible D match to TRBD1 (6 bases). CDR3 size: 13 residues. The V gene's germline CDR1 is SGHRS and CDR2 YFSETQ. Trimming took off 6 bases at V and 1 base at J, with 10 bases between the two ends. The CDR3 is CASTDSGNTEAFF. The CDR3 bases are TGCGCCAGCACGGACAGCGGGAACACTGAAGCTTTCTTT.

The CDR3 region is CASNTGGRNSPLHF. The CDR3 DNA sequence: TGTGCCAGCAACACGGGGGGGAGAAATTCACCCCTCCACTTT. V gene TRBV6-2 or TRBV6-3 combines with J gene TRBJ1-6; possible D gene TRBD1, 5 bases. Germline V gene sequence: CDR1 MNHEY, CDR2 SVGEGT. This CDR3 has 14 amino acids. Trimming stripped 7 bases from V and 7 bases from J, with 14 bases between.

This clonotype was counted between two and nine times. Written as DNA, the CDR3 is TGCGCCAGCTCCTTTCGGGGGGCCGGGGAGCTGTTTTTT. Its protein is CASSFRGAGELFF. This chain connects TRBV5-1 to TRBJ2-2; TRBD2 aligns across 7 bases. The V gene's germline CDR1 is SGHRS and CDR2 YFSETQ. The CDR3 length is 13 residues. V shed 7 bases, J shed 6 bases, and the junction held 6 bases outside the gene matches.

This clonotype was seen a few times. The chain is built from TRBV20-1 and TRBJ1-1; D is perhaps TRBD1 (5 bases). Trimming stripped 3 bases from V and 3 bases from J, with 8 bases between. This CDR3 region has 12 residues. Germline CDR1 reads DFQATT; CDR2 reads SNEGSKA (reference sequence). Here the CDR3 reads CSARDIHTEAFF. The CDR3 DNA reads TGCAGTGCTAGGGACATCCACACTGAAGCTTTCTTT.